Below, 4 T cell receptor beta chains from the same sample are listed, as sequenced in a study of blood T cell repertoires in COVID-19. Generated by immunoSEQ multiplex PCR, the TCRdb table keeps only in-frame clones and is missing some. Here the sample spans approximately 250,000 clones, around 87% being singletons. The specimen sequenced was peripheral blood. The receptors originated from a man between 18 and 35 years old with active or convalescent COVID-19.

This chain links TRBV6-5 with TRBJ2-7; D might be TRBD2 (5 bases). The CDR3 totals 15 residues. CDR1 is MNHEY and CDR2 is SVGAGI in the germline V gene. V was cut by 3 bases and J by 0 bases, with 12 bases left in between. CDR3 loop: CASSYSASGSYEQYF. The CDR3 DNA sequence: TGTGCCAGCAGTTATAGCGCTTCGGGCTCCTACGAGCAGTACTTC.

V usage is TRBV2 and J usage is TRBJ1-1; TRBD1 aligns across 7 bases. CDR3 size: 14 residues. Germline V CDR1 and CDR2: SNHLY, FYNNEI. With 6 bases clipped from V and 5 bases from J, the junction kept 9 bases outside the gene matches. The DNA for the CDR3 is TGTGCCAGCAGAGCCCCAGGGGGGAGGACTGAAGCTTTCTTT. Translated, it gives CASRAPGGRTEAFF.

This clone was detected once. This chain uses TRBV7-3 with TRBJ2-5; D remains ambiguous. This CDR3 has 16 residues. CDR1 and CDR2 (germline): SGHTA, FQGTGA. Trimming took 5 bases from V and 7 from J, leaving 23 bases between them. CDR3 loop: CASSPFRTKLRGTQYF. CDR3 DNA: TGTGCCAGCAGCCCTTTCCGAACAAAGCTCCGCGGGACCCAGTACTTC.

The CDR3 DNA is TGTGCCAGTAGTAACCTGGACACCTCCTACGAGCAGTACTTC. Protein sequence: CASSNLDTSYEQYF. This chain links TRBV19 with TRBJ2-7; tentatively, D is TRBD1 (5 bases). CDR1 LNHDA and CDR2 SQIVND come from the germline V gene (reference sequence). The CDR3 consists of 14 residues. The V end lost 4 bases, the J end lost 0 bases, and 10 bases lay between the germline ends.